This T cell receptor beta chain was documented in a study of identifying expanded T cells in peripheral blood (dated by TCRdb to about 2019). A note on the overall study: Separate aliquots of the same genomic DNA pool were sequenced to produce technical replicates, and four replicates were compared in pairs.

The germline V gene supplies CDR1 SGHVS and CDR2 FQNEAQ. The CDR3, from cysteine to phenylalanine, totals 16 residues. Only CDR3 DNA is held: 48 bases, read in frame from base 1. The germline V end is reduced by 2 bases and the J end by 7 bases; junction bases left unmatched: 10. Study-level results and caveats: The binomial model flagged around 1.2 differentially abundant clones between technical replicates but about 16.4 over around two weeks and 19 over four weeks. It was expected by the authors that biological variance in healthy repertoires might increase further over much longer intervals, such as months to years. Across all healthy-donor time intervals, the beta-binomial model significantly lowered both the number of clones called differentially abundant and the false-positive rate. Variance in clone template counts between roughly two-week samples significantly increased with total template count across all healthy donors.

During the collection period, no immune events, such as infections, were documented for the healthy donors. Blood repertoires from healthy donors were used as a training cohort for calibrating time-dependent variance in a beta-binomial model of differential abundance of T-cell clones. The training cohort was composed of some ten healthy donors, 3 female and 7 male. Donor ages ranged from 29 to 64 years, with an average of approximately 43 years. Obtained from a commercial supplier, whole blood was collected from each healthy donor at three time points set two to three weeks apart. For immunosequencing, genomic DNA was extracted from unsorted whole blood. TCRbeta CDR3 regions were profiled by bias-controlled multiplex PCR amplification of genomic DNA with the immunoSEQ Assay. The original pipeline was this. The absolute abundance of each unique TCRbeta CDR3 region was quantified after sequences were collapsed and filtered. Differential abundance was tested with a binomial (Fisher-equivalent) model and with a beta-binomial model adding time-dependent variance fitted from healthy donors. Clones with fewer than 5 combined templates were excluded, and clones with Benjamini-Hochberg FDR below 0.01 were called differentially abundant. Beta-binomial variance was modeled as a function of total template count across the two samples using the form v = (b*log(k)+a)^2. TCRdb re-hosts the immuneACCESS table, in-frame sequences only. Its copies lack some clones; in the studies checked, an unresolved V gene accounts for under half of them, and the cause for the rest is not known. The V and J calls and the clone size are those of that table, but D and trimming were determined from the DNA. This sample is represented by about 97,000 clones; approximately 90% of them were singletons. Roughly 13% of the sample belongs to the ten largest clones.

With regard to this clone: The specificity of this receptor is unknown. No clone much larger than this one lies a single base away; base qualities are absent.

Material: blood. This sequence originates from a person aged 18 to 75 in good health. The chain employs TRBV7-8 and TRBJ1-4, with 7 junctional bases fitting TRBD1. At the DNA level, the sequence is TGTGCCAGCAGCTTACGTCAAGTAGGGGGCAGTGAAAAACTGTTTTTT. Its translation is CASSLRQVGGSEKLFF. Here the CDR3 is joined to the reference TRBV7-8 and TRBJ1-4 genes, and the full variable domain is: GAGVSQSPRYKVAKRGQDVALRCDPISGHVSLFWYQQALGQGPEFLTYFQNEAQLDKSGLPSDRFFAERPEGSVSTLKIQRTQQEDSAVYLCASSLRQVGGSEKLFFGSGTQLSVL.